These 8 T cell receptor beta chains came from one sample sequenced in a study of blood T cell repertoires in COVID-19. Profiled with immunoSEQ multiplex PCR; TCRdb holds only in-frame clones, not every one. The sample shows over 75,000 clones, approximately 80% of them seen only once. Sequencing was done on a sample of peripheral blood. The receptors come from a woman between 70 and 85 years old with acute or convalescent COVID-19.

The chain employs TRBV10-3 and TRBJ2-1; 7 nucleotides match TRBD1. Trimming at V came to 11 bases and at J to 7 bases, leaving 8 bases not matched to a gene. The CDR3 consists of 12 residues. CDR1 is ENHRY and CDR2 is SYGVKD in the germline V gene. The DNA of the CDR3 is TGTGCCTCCCGAGCAGGGGGTAATGAGCAGTTCTTC. Amino acids: CASRAGGNEQFF.

The chain uses TRBV2 and TRBJ2-7; TRBD2 matches at 8 bases. The CDR3 contains 14 residues. V trimming: 9 bases; J trimming: 3 bases; junction bases outside the gene matches: 10. Germline CDR1 is SNHLY and CDR2 is FYNNEI. The CDR3 loop is CASNLAGPDYEQYF. As DNA, the CDR3 is TGTGCCAGTAATCTAGCGGGTCCTGACTACGAGCAGTACTTC.

The rearrangement links TRBV10-1 to TRBJ2-3, with D perhaps TRBD1 (6 bases). V was clipped by 2 bases and J by 0 bases, with 18 bases between them. CDR3 length: 18 residues. Germline lookup yields CDR1 WNHNN and CDR2 SYGVQD (reference sequence). The CDR3 region has the DNA TGCGCCAGCAGTGAGGGAAACAGGGTCCCGACTAGCACAGATACGCAGTATTTT. Translated: CASSEGNRVPTSTDTQYF.

The V and J genes are TRBV12-3 or TRBV12-4 and TRBJ2-3, with TRBD2 as a possible D gene (6 bases). The CDR3 covers 13 residues. The ends were cut back, 4 bases at V and 6 bases at J, with 11 bases in the middle. The CDR3 region has the DNA TGTGCCAGCAGTTCCGGGACTCCTGATACGCAGTATTTT. Translating it yields CASSSGTPDTQYF.

This sequence joins TRBV13 and TRBJ2-1; 12 bases are shared with TRBD2. The CDR3 spans 19 residues. Germline V gives CDR1 PRHDT, CDR2 FYEKMQ (reference sequence). The trim removed 5 bases at V and 1 base at J, leaving 12 bases unmatched. CDR3 sequence reads: CASSQSRLAGVPSYNEQFF. CDR3 in DNA: TGTGCCAGCAGCCAAAGTCGACTAGCGGGAGTACCATCCTACAATGAGCAGTTCTTC.

The chain carries TRBV6-2 or TRBV6-3 and TRBJ2-7; the D is unclear. Trimming pared 2 bases from V and 1 base from J, leaving 9 bases between. The CDR3 totals 14 residues. CDR1 MNHEY and CDR2 SVGEGT come from the germline V gene. Here the CDR3 DNA reads TGTGCCAGCAGTTACAGGCTAGAATCCTACGAGCAGTACTTC. Translation gives CASSYRLESYEQYF.

The rearrangement links TRBV29-1 to TRBJ1-1; no definite D call. The CDR3 extends over 13 amino acids. CDR1 and CDR2 (germline): SQVTM, ANQGSEA. Trimming took 2 bases from V and 1 from J, leaving 8 bases between them. This chain's CDR3 is CSVENGANTEAFF. The CDR3 bases are TGCAGCGTTGAAAACGGAGCGAACACTGAAGCTTTCTTT.

CDR3 in amino acids: CAISESDRGPGGELFF. CDR3 sequence (DNA): TGTGCCATCAGTGAGTCCGACAGGGGGCCTGGCGGGGAGCTGTTTTTT. J is TRBJ2-2 and V is TRBV10-3; 10 bases are a match to TRBD1. The length of the CDR3 is 16 residues. V gave up 0 bases and J gave up 7 bases; unmatched junction bases: 5. From germline, CDR1 is ENHRY and CDR2 SYGVKD.